These T cell receptor beta chains were read from a single sample in a study of response to subunit inactivated influenza vaccine. In TCRdb, the RT-PCR reads were re-called with MiXCR into one record per CDR3 protein. The sample yields about half a million distinct CDR3 sequences, under 9% seen once. The material was PBMCs from blood, obtained around 25 months after vaccination. The receptors come from a man aged 50-75 years who received an inactivated influenza vaccine. CDR3s include the opening cysteine and the closing phenylalanine or tryptophan. A D gene is named only where the DNA matches it firmly. Size tells how often a clone was seen (once, few, many) or the class of an expanded clone, and some rows leave it out.

TRBV20-1,-,-,TRBJ2-3,TGCAGTGCTAGAGGAGGCAGGGCAGGCAAAGATACGCAGTATTTT,CSARGGRAGKDTQYF
TRBV5-1,few,-,TRBJ1-4,TGCGCCAGCAGCACGGGACGGAGTGCAACTAATGAAAAACTGTTTTTT,CASSTGRSATNEKLFF
TRBV15,-,-,TRBJ1-5,TGTGCCACCAGCAGAGATAGGGCAGGCAATCAGCCCCAGCATTTT,CATSRDRAGNQPQHF
TRBV3-1,many,-,TRBJ2-2,TGTGCCAGCAGCCAGGGAGCGGGGAACACCGGGGAGCTGTTTTTT,CASSQGAGNTGELFF
TRBV6-4,-,-,TRBJ2-1,TGTGCCAGCAGTGAAATGAGTAGCGGACCCTACAATGAGCAGTTCTTC,CASSEMSSGPYNEQFF
TRBV12-3/TRBV12-4,few,-,TRBJ1-1,TGTGCCAGCAGTTTTAGTTACACTGAGGCTTTCTTT,CASSFSYTEAFF
TRBV29-1,many,-,TRBJ2-1,TGCAGCGTCGAGAGGTTTACTAGCTATGAGCAGTTCTTC,CSVERFTSYEQFF
TRBV29-1,once,TRBD1,TRBJ1-2,TGCAGCGTTGGACAGGGAGAAGGTGGCTACACCTTC,CSVGQGEGGYTF
TRBV20-1,few,TRBD1,TRBJ1-6,TGCAGTGCTAAGGGACTGACAGGGAATTCACCCCTCCACTTT,CSAKGLTGNSPLHF
TRBV5-1,many,-,TRBJ2-3,TGCGCCAGTCTGAGACCGAACACAGATACGCAGTATTTT,CASLRPNTDTQYF
TRBV28,-,-,TRBJ2-7,TGTGCCAGCAGTTTAGCGGCGGAATTCTACGAGCAGTACTTC,CASSLAAEFYEQYF
TRBV5-1,many,TRBD1,TRBJ1-2,TGCGCCAGCAGCTTAACAGGGGCGAACTATGGCTACACCTTC,CASSLTGANYGYTF
TRBV7-9,-,-,TRBJ1-5,TGTGCCAGCAGCTATGAGGGCAATCAGCCCCAGCATTTT,CASSYEGNQPQHF
TRBV16,-,-,TRBJ1-3,TGTGCCAGCAGCCAATCGGGAGGAAACACCATATATTTT,CASSQSGGNTIYF
TRBV6-1,few,-,TRBJ2-3,TGTGCCAGTAGGGACACCAGCGGCGTAGATACGCAGTATTTT,CASRDTSGVDTQYF
TRBV12-3/TRBV12-4,many,-,TRBJ1-2,TGTGCCAGCCATGGGACGCTAAACTATGGCTACACCTTC,CASHGTLNYGYTF
TRBV7-2,-,-,TRBJ1-2,TGTGCCAGCTACAACCCACGGAATGGGGGCTACACCTTC,CASYNPRNGGYTF
TRBV29-1,many,TRBD2,TRBJ2-7,TGCAGCGTTGAAAGCGGGACCGACCTCTACGAGCAGTACTTC,CSVESGTDLYEQYF
TRBV20-1,many,-,TRBJ1-2,TGCAGTGCCCGAACACCGGCTAACTATGGCTACACCTTC,CSARTPANYGYTF
TRBV6-1,many,TRBD1,TRBJ1-1,TGTGCCAGCAGTACCGGGACAGAGGGGAACACTGAAGCTTTCTTT,CASSTGTEGNTEAFF
TRBV20-1,few,-,TRBJ1-1,TGCAGTGCAGGGGGTACTGAAGCTTTCTTT,CSAGGTEAFF
TRBV20-1,-,TRBD1,TRBJ1-1,TGCAGTGCTAGAGACGCCATCAGGGGGAAGGCTGAAGCTTTCTTT,CSARDAIRGKAEAFF
TRBV27,-,-,TRBJ1-2,TGTGCCAGCAGAGAAGCAGGGATTTACTATGGCTACACCTTC,CASREAGIYYGYTF
TRBV7-8,many,-,TRBJ2-7,TGTGCCAGCAGCTTAGTCCCCGGACCCTACGAGCAGTACTTC,CASSLVPGPYEQYF
TRBV6-1,few,TRBD2,TRBJ2-1,TGTGCCAGCAGTGACCTAGCGGGCGACTCCTACAATGAGCAGTTCTTC,CASSDLAGDSYNEQFF
TRBV20-1,few,-,TRBJ1-3,TGCAGTGCTAGAGATGGGCAGGGTTCTGGAAACACCATATATTTT,CSARDGQGSGNTIYF
TRBV7-9,few,-,TRBJ1-2,TGTGCCAGCAGCATCAGAAGAGAGCAGGACTATGGCTACACCTTC,CASSIRREQDYGYTF
TRBV2,-,TRBD1,TRBJ2-4,TGTGCCAGCAGGGGACAGAACATTCAGTACTTC,CASRGQNIQYF
TRBV5-1,few,-,TRBJ2-1,TGCGCCAGCAGCCCCGTAGCGGCTACCTCCTACAATGAGCAGTTCTTC,CASSPVAATSYNEQFF
TRBV18,-,-,TRBJ1-6,TGTGCCAGCTCACTTCGACAGCCCTCCTATAATTCACCCCTCCACTTT,CASSLRQPSYNSPLHF
TRBV15,few,-,TRBJ1-4,TGTGCCACCAGCAGAGGGGAATTAAATGAAAAACTGTTTTTT,CATSRGELNEKLFF
TRBV27,-,TRBD2,TRBJ2-5,TGTGCCAGCAGTATGCAAATGGGCCTGGCTAGCGGGAGGGAAGAGACCCAGTACTTC,CASSMQMGLASGREETQYF